Each of the 27 T cell receptor beta chains below was sequenced from the same sample in a study of blood T cell repertoires in COVID-19. Sequencing was performed with immunoSEQ multiplex PCR; in TCRdb, only in-frame clones are kept and a portion is missing. The data show about 120,000 clones, with over 70% seen just once and under 3% held by the top ten. Sequences were obtained from peripheral blood. These receptors originate from a man between 65 and 85 years old with acute or convalescent COVID-19.

This chain links TRBV7-8 with TRBJ1-1; 7 nucleotides agree with TRBD1. This CDR3 comprises 13 residues. With V trimmed by 2 bases and J by 4 bases, 1 base remained unmatched. Germline V lookup: CDR1 SGHVS, CDR2 FQNEAQ. This chain's CDR3 is CASSLRGRTEAFF. CDR3 DNA: TGTGCCAGCAGCTTAAGGGGGCGCACTGAAGCTTTCTTT. The entire variable domain, with the rest obtained from reference TRBV7-8 and TRBJ1-1, is as follows: GAGVSQSPRYKVAKRGQDVALRCDPISGHVSLFWYQQALGQGPEFLTYFQNEAQLDKSGLPSDRFFAERPEGSVSTLKIQRTQQEDSAVYLCASSLRGRTEAFFGQGTRLTVV.

The gene calls are TRBV14 and TRBJ2-1; 11 bases are shared with TRBD2. The V segment lost 1 base and the J segment 3 bases; nucleotides outside the gene matches: 11. CDR1 is SGHDN, CDR2 FVKESK, per germline. This CDR3 has 19 residues. The CDR3 loop is CASSQGARLAGGLYNEQFF. The DNA of the CDR3 is TGTGCCAGCAGCCAAGGCGCGAGGCTAGCGGGGGGCCTCTACAATGAGCAGTTCTTC.

V usage is TRBV9 and J usage is TRBJ1-1, with D perhaps matching TRBD1 (5 bases). With 0 bases removed from V and 5 bases from J, the gap between germline ends came to 11 bases. Germline V gene sequence: CDR1 SGDLS, CDR2 YYNGEE. The CDR3 length is 14 residues. The CDR3 protein is CASSVGQLRTEAFF. The CDR3 DNA reads TGTGCCAGCAGCGTAGGACAGCTCAGGACTGAAGCTTTCTTT.

The chain joins TRBV7-9 to TRBJ2-5; TRBD2 matches 9 bases. Germline CDR1 SEHNR, CDR2 FQNEAQ (reference sequence). After removal of 4 bases from V and 0 bases from J, the junction contained 6 bases not matched to a gene. The CDR3 length is 16 residues. The CDR3 spells CASSCGGGGYQETQYF. Written as DNA, the CDR3 is TGTGCCAGCAGCTGCGGCGGGGGGGGGTACCAAGAGACCCAGTACTTC.

This rearrangement joins TRBV12-3 or TRBV12-4 to TRBJ1-1; TRBD1 matches at 7 bases. With 3 bases clipped from V and 8 bases from J, the junction kept 6 bases outside the gene matches. This CDR3 has 13 amino acids. The CDR3 DNA is TGTGCCAGCAGTTTCCCGACAGGGCGGGAAGCTTTCTTT. Translation gives CASSFPTGREAFF.

The chain couples TRBV4-3 to TRBJ1-5; no firm D call. V lost 6 bases and J 0 bases, leaving 12 bases between the germline ends. The CDR3 loop spans 15 amino acids. Germline assignment: CDR1 LGHNA and CDR2 YSLEER. The CDR3 region has the DNA TGCGCCAGCAGTCCAGAGGCCGATAGCAATCAGCCCCAGCATTTT. Amino acids: CASSPEADSNQPQHF.

The chain couples TRBV19 to TRBJ1-6; 9 nucleotides match TRBD1. Germline assignment: CDR1 LNHDA and CDR2 SQIVND (reference sequence). This CDR3 spans 13 amino acids. V was clipped by 3 bases and J by 10 bases; unmatched bases: 1. The CDR3 is CASSIDRGSPLHF. CDR3 nucleotide sequence: TGTGCCAGTAGTATCGACAGGGGGTCACCCCTCCACTTT.

The rearrangement links TRBV7-2 to TRBJ1-1, with D perhaps TRBD1 (6 bases). The CDR3 totals 13 residues. Deletions cut 4 bases from V and 6 bases from J, with 12 bases between. Germline CDR1 reads SGHTA; CDR2 reads FQGNSA. The CDR3 DNA is TGTGCCAGCAGCTCACAGGGTGGGTCTGAAGCTTTCTTT. Residues: CASSSQGGSEAFF.

J is TRBJ2-2 and V is TRBV18; a weak D match, TRBD1 (5 bases). The CDR3 has 15 residues. Per the germline V gene, CDR1 is KGHSH and CDR2 is LQKENI. Trimming pared 5 bases from V and 1 base from J, leaving 11 bases between. CDR3 sequence (DNA): TGTGCCAGCTCATCAGAGACAGTGAACACCGGGGAGCTGTTTTTT. As protein: CASSSETVNTGELFF.

The genes are TRBV5-6 and TRBJ2-5; D is uncertain. Between the trimmed V and J ends, which lost 4 bases and 0 bases, there was a span of 19 bases. This CDR3 region has 17 residues. Germline CDR1 and CDR2: SGHDT and YYEEEE. The CDR3 bases are TGTGCCAGCAGCCCGGATTCGGGTTCACCGTACCAAGAGACCCAGTACTTC. Protein sequence: CASSPDSGSPYQETQYF.

V is TRBV19 and J is TRBJ2-3; the D gene is possibly TRBD2 (6 bases). The CDR3 is 14 amino acids. Germline V gene data show CDR1 as LNHDA and CDR2 as SQIVND (reference sequence). V lost 6 bases to trimming and J lost 0 bases, with 10 bases between them. In DNA form, the CDR3 reads TGTGCCAGTAGGCTGGGACTCAGCACAGATACGCAGTATTTT. Its protein is CASRLGLSTDTQYF.

The rearrangement joins TRBV18 to TRBJ2-7; D call uncertain. There are 14 residues in the CDR3. V lost 1 base, J lost 5 bases, and 12 bases lay in between. Germline CDR1 is KGHSH and CDR2 is LQKENI. CDR3 coding DNA: TGTGCCAGCTCACCACTTGGGCAGCAGCACGAGCAGTACTTC. Protein: CASSPLGQQHEQYF.

The chain couples TRBV9 to TRBJ2-7; TRBD1 aligns across 7 bases. This CDR3 spans 16 amino acids. Germline V lookup: CDR1 SGDLS, CDR2 YYNGEE. V dropped 2 bases and J dropped 4; count of bases not matched to a gene: 12. The CDR3 nucleotides are TGTGCCAGCAGCGTTGGGGCGATAGGGACAGATTACGAGCAGTACTTC. This gives the protein CASSVGAIGTDYEQYF.

The V gene is TRBV4-1, the J gene TRBJ2-6, with 7 bases aligning to TRBD1. Germline-derived CDR1 and CDR2 are MGHRA and YSYEKL. The CDR3 has 21 residues. V gave up 0 bases and J gave up 0 bases; unmatched junction bases: 14. CDR3 residues: CASSQDQMWDSSDSGANVLTF. The CDR3 DNA is TGCGCCAGCAGCCAAGATCAAATGTGGGACAGCTCCGACTCTGGGGCCAACGTCCTGACTTTC.

The chain combines TRBV20-1 with TRBJ2-3, with a tentative D call TRBD2 (5 bases). This CDR3 spans 12 amino acids. CDR1 and CDR2 (germline): DFQATT, SNEGSKA (reference sequence). Trimming pared 3 bases from V and 10 bases from J, leaving 14 bases between. The CDR3 sequence: CSASPSIDAQYF. CDR3 DNA sequence: TGCAGTGCTAGTCCTAGCATTGATGCGCAGTATTTT.

The V call is TRBV6-2 or TRBV6-3, the J call TRBJ1-1; D perhaps matches TRBD1 (5 bases). The length of the CDR3 is 16 residues. Germline lookup yields CDR1 MNHEY and CDR2 SVGEGT. V was shortened by 6 bases and J by 2 bases, with 19 bases between the two germline ends. The CDR3 loop reads CASSRRTRTLNTEAFF. The CDR3 DNA sequence: TGTGCCAGCAGCCGCAGGACAAGAACTCTTAACACTGAAGCTTTCTTT.

The chain uses TRBV7-3 and TRBJ2-2; tentatively, D is TRBD1 (5 bases). CDR3 length equals 14 residues. Trimming shortened V by 6 bases and J by 6 bases, and 14 bases separated the two germline ends. CDR1 and CDR2 from the germline V gene are SGHTA and FQGTGA. CDR3 nucleotide sequence: TGTGCCAGCAGACCCCAGGGTTACTCCGGGGAGCTGTTTTTT. Its translation is CASRPQGYSGELFF. Supplemented by reference TRBV7-3 and TRBJ2-2, the full variable domain reads GAGVSQTPSNKVTEKGKYVELRCDPISGHTALYWYRQSLGQGPEFLIYFQGTGAADDSGLPNDRFFAVRPEGSVSTLKIQRTERGDSAVYLCASRPQGYSGELFFGEGSRLTVL.

The chain joins TRBV7-3 to TRBJ2-3; 7 bases align to TRBD2. V shed 5 bases and J 3 bases; nucleotides not matched to a gene: 5. The germline V gene has CDR1 SGHTA and CDR2 FQGTGA. The CDR3 is 14 amino acids. CDR3 in amino acids: CASSPAGRTDTQYF. The CDR3 DNA sequence: TGTGCCAGCAGCCCCGCCGGGAGGACAGATACGCAGTATTTT.

The V and J genes are TRBV7-2 and TRBJ2-6; perhaps TRBD1 as D (6 bases). The germline V gene has CDR1 SGHTA and CDR2 FQGNSA. Trimming removed 5 bases at V and 1 base at J, with 12 bases between. CDR3 length: 16 amino acids. This CDR3 reads CASSVTTGSGANVLTF. The CDR3 coding sequence is TGTGCCAGCAGCGTAACAACAGGGTCTGGGGCCAACGTCCTGACTTTC.

This clone has a handful of counts. V and J are TRBV5-1 and TRBJ2-5; the match to TRBD1 covers 9 bases. Germline V gives CDR1 SGHRS, CDR2 YFSETQ. V shed 2 bases and J 2 bases; nucleotides not matched to a gene: 4. The CDR3 is 15 residues long. CDR3: CASSLRTGEQETQYF. In DNA, the CDR3 is TGCGCCAGCAGCTTAAGGACAGGGGAGCAAGAGACCCAGTACTTC.

The V call is TRBV7-2, the J call TRBJ1-1; maybe TRBD1 (6 bases). The germline CDR1 and CDR2 sequences are SGHTA and FQGNSA. Trimming shortened V by 5 bases and J by 7 bases, and 14 bases separated the two germline ends. The CDR3 is made up of 13 amino acids. This CDR3 is CASSTSLDSEAFF. The CDR3 bases are TGTGCCAGCAGCACGAGCCTGGACAGTGAAGCTTTCTTT.

The V gene is TRBV18, the J gene TRBJ2-6; 7 bases are a match to TRBD1. Germline V CDR1 and CDR2: KGHSH, LQKENI. CDR3 length equals 16 residues. Unmatched junction bases numbered 5, after V lost 3 bases and J lost 3 bases. The CDR3 loop is CASSPMRGLGANVLTF. The CDR3, as DNA: TGTGCCAGCTCACCGATGAGGGGGCTTGGGGCCAACGTCCTGACTTTC.

The chain employs TRBV4-3 and TRBJ1-2, with D maybe TRBD1 (5 bases). Trimming took off 0 bases at V and 8 bases at J, with 16 bases between the two ends. Germline V gives CDR1 LGHNA, CDR2 YSLEER. The CDR3 spans 15 residues. CDR3 sequence: CASSQEGRDGAGYTF. The CDR3 DNA reads TGCGCCAGCAGCCAAGAAGGGAGGGACGGGGCGGGCTACACCTTC.

The V gene is TRBV7-3, the J gene TRBJ1-6, with 7 bases identical to TRBD1. The trim removed 5 bases at V and 6 bases at J, leaving 7 bases unmatched. CDR3 length equals 15 residues. Germline CDR1 and CDR2: SGHTA and FQGTGA. The CDR3 coding sequence is TGTGCCAGCAGCGAACACCAGGGGGGTAATTCACCCCTCCACTTT. Translated: CASSEHQGGNSPLHF.

This chain joins TRBV9 and TRBJ1-3, with TRBD1 matching over 8 bases. The junction had 14 bases not matched to a gene; V was cut back by 3 bases and J by 0 bases. The CDR3 runs to 19 residues. From germline, CDR1 is SGDLS and CDR2 YYNGEE. The CDR3: CASSAWTGTVSGSGNTIYF. The CDR3 nucleotides read TGTGCCAGCAGCGCTTGGACAGGGACAGTTAGTGGCTCTGGAAACACCATATATTTT.

This clone was seen once. This sequence joins TRBV28 and TRBJ2-4; 10 nucleotides match TRBD1. Germline lookup yields CDR1 MDHEN and CDR2 SYDVKM. The trim removed 5 bases at V and 3 bases at J, leaving 10 bases unmatched. The CDR3 sequence is 17 residues long. CDR3 DNA sequence: TGTGCCAGCAGTCCAACCGGGACAGGGGAGGGCAAAAACATTCAGTACTTC. Translating gives CASSPTGTGEGKNIQYF.

About this clone itself: Other nucleotide sequences in the sample specify the same CDR3. The V gene is TRBV5-1, the J gene TRBJ1-3; D is unresolved. The CDR3 spans 14 residues. Germline CDR1 reads SGHRS; CDR2 reads YFSETQ. V was pared by 3 bases and J by 0 bases, with 7 bases between. The CDR3 here is CASSSGSSGNTIYF. The CDR3 DNA sequence: TGCGCCAGCAGCTCAGGCTCCTCTGGAAACACCATATATTTT.